These 11 T cell receptor beta chains were sequenced from one sample in a study of blood T cell repertoires in COVID-19. This table comes from immunoSEQ multiplex PCR, and its TCRdb copy is limited to in-frame clones, with some not included. The data show about 160,000 clones, with roughly 82% seen just once and under 9% held by the top ten. The sequenced sample consisted of peripheral blood. The receptors originated from a woman aged 35 to 49 with COVID-19, enrolled during active disease.

The chain is built from TRBV7-8 and TRBJ2-3; 7 bases align to TRBD1. Trimming cost V 1 base and J 2 bases; bases outside gene matches: 6. The CDR3 is 16 residues long. The germline gives CDR1 SGHVS, CDR2 FQNEAQ. In DNA, the CDR3 is TGTGCCAGCAGCTTAGGTTTGACAGGGTACACAGATACGCAGTATTTT. It specifies CASSLGLTGYTDTQYF. Filled out from reference TRBV7-8 and TRBJ2-3, the complete variable domain reads GAGVSQSPRYKVAKRGQDVALRCDPISGHVSLFWYQQALGQGPEFLTYFQNEAQLDKSGLPSDRFFAERPEGSVSTLKIQRTQQEDSAVYLCASSLGLTGYTDTQYFGPGTRLTVL.

This sequence joins TRBV18 and TRBJ2-1; the match to TRBD1 covers 9 bases. J gave up 3 bases and V 4 bases, and 4 bases lay outside the gene matches. Germline V gene lookup returns CDR1 KGHSH and CDR2 LQKENI. The CDR3 totals 15 residues. The CDR3: CASSLPGQGYNEQFF. Here the CDR3 DNA reads TGTGCCAGCTCACTTCCGGGACAGGGCTACAATGAGCAGTTCTTC. Full variable domain (outside the CDR3, taken from reference TRBV18 and TRBJ2-1): NAGVMQNPRHLVRRRGQEARLRCSPMKGHSHVYWYRQLPEEGLKFMVYLQKENIIDESGMPKERFSAEFPKEGPSILRIQQVVRGDSAAYFCASSLPGQGYNEQFFGPGTRLTVL.

This clone was seen many times. The gene calls are TRBV19 and TRBJ2-2; 9 bases line up with TRBD1. Germline CDR1 is LNHDA and CDR2 is SQIVND (reference sequence). The junction had 6 bases not matched to a gene; V was cut back by 3 bases and J by 4 bases. This CDR3 region has 16 residues. Here the CDR3 reads CASSITQGAPTGELFF. Written as DNA, the CDR3 is TGTGCCAGTAGTATTACACAGGGGGCGCCCACCGGGGAGCTGTTTTTT.

DNA for the CDR3: TGTGCCAGTAGTAAGGGCAGCGGCGAAAAACTGTTTTTT. Translating gives CASSKGSGEKLFF. V usage is TRBV19 and J usage is TRBJ1-4, with unresolved D. Between the trimmed V and J ends, which lost 4 bases and 8 bases, there was a span of 11 bases. This CDR3 is built from 13 residues. Germline loops: CDR1 LNHDA, CDR2 SQIVND (reference sequence). Full variable domain (rest looked up from reference TRBV19 and TRBJ1-4): DGGITQSPKYLFRKEGQNVTLSCEQNLNHDAMYWYRQDPGQGLRLIYYSQIVNDFQKGDIAEGYSVSREKKESFPLTVTSAQKNPTAFYLCASSKGSGEKLFFGSGTQLSVL.

The gene calls are TRBV7-2 and TRBJ1-1, with D tentatively TRBD1 (5 bases). This CDR3 has 16 amino acids. Deletions cut 3 bases from V and 1 base from J, with 15 bases between. Germline V gene data show CDR1 as SGHTA and CDR2 as FQGNSA. The CDR3 DNA reads TGTGCCAGCAGCTTTAGGGGTACGTCAGGGAACACTGAAGCTTTCTTT. This sequence encodes CASSFRGTSGNTEAFF.

The chain recombines TRBV30 with TRBJ2-1, with D perhaps TRBD2 (7 bases). The length of the CDR3 is 13 residues. Germline V gene data show CDR1 as GTSNPN and CDR2 as SVGIG (reference sequence). The V gene lost 3 bases and the J gene lost 8 bases, with 14 bases spanning the gap. CDR3 sequence: CAWSQGGGHEQFF. CDR3 nucleotide sequence: TGTGCCTGGAGCCAAGGGGGGGGCCATGAGCAGTTCTTC.

This chain links TRBV5-4 with TRBJ2-5; 12 nucleotides align to TRBD2. CDR1 and CDR2 from the germline V gene are SGHNT and YYREEE (reference sequence). The CDR3 totals 17 residues. V gave up 1 base and J gave up 5 bases; unmatched junction bases: 9. The CDR3 reads CASSLFMLAGGLETQYF. CDR3 coding DNA: TGTGCCAGCAGCTTGTTCATGCTAGCGGGGGGGCTTGAGACCCAGTACTTC.

The CDR3 nucleotides read TGTGCCAGCAGCTTAGCTCCCACAGGTCCCTATGAAAAACTGTTTTTT. Protein sequence: CASSLAPTGPYEKLFF. The V gene is TRBV7-9, the J gene TRBJ1-4, with TRBD1 as a possible D gene (5 bases). Germline CDR1 and CDR2: SEHNR and FQNEAQ (reference sequence). The CDR3 has 16 amino acids. The V and J ends lost 0 bases and 6 bases respectively, with 14 bases between them.

This clone was counted once. Other DNA sequences in this specimen translate into the identical CDR3. This chain joins TRBV5-1 and TRBJ2-6; D ambiguous. Germline lookup yields CDR1 SGHRS and CDR2 YFSETQ. The CDR3 is made up of 15 amino acids. The V and J ends lost 0 bases and 0 bases respectively, with 4 bases between them. This chain's CDR3 is CASSLVNSGANVLTF. For the CDR3, the DNA is TGCGCCAGCAGCTTGGTTAACTCTGGGGCCAACGTCCTGACTTTC.

The rearrangement joins TRBV6-5 to TRBJ1-2; the D gene is possibly TRBD1 (6 bases). Trimming pared 6 bases from V and 4 bases from J, leaving 12 bases between. The germline gives CDR1 MNHEY, CDR2 SVGAGI. This CDR3 contains 13 residues. CDR3 coding DNA: TGTGCCAGCAGGTACAGGGAGTCCTATGGCTACACCTTC. Translation gives CASRYRESYGYTF.

This clone was seen only once. V and J are TRBV6-1 and TRBJ1-5; maybe TRBD1 (6 bases). The V end lost 2 bases, the J end lost 2 bases, and 13 bases lay between the germline ends. CDR3 size: 16 residues. The V gene's germline CDR1 is MNHNS and CDR2 SASEGT. Written as DNA, the CDR3 is TGTGCCAGCAGTGAAAGTCGACAGGCTGGCAATCAGCCCCAGCATTTT. Translated: CASSESRQAGNQPQHF.